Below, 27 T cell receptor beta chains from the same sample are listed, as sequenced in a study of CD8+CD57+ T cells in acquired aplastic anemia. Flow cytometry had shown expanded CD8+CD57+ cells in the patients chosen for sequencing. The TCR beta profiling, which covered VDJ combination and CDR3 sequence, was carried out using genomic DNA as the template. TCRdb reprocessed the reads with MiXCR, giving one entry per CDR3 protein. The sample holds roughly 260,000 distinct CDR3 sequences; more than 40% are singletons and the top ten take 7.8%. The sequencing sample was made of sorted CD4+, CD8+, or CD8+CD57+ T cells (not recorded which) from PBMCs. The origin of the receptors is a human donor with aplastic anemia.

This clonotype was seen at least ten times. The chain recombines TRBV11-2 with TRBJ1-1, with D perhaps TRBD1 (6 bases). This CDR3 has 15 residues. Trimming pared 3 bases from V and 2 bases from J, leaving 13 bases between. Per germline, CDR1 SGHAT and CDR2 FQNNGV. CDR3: CASSFYRTENTEAFF. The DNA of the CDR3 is TGTGCCAGCAGCTTCTACCGGACAGAAAACACTGAAGCTTTCTTT.

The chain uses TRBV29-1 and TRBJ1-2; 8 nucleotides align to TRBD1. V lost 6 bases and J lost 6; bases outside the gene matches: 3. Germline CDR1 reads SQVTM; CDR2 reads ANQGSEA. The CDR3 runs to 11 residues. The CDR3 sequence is CSVRDRNGYTF. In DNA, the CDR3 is TGCAGCGTCAGGGACAGGAATGGCTACACCTTC.

The CDR3 loop is CASSLSSGGAYEQYF. In DNA, the CDR3 is TGTGCCAGCAGCTTGTCGAGCGGGGGGGCCTACGAGCAGTACTTC. The chain carries TRBV11-2 and TRBJ2-7; 10 bases fit TRBD2. From germline, CDR1 is SGHAT and CDR2 FQNNGV. The length of the CDR3 is 15 residues. V shed 3 bases, J shed 2 bases, and the junction held 4 bases outside the gene matches.

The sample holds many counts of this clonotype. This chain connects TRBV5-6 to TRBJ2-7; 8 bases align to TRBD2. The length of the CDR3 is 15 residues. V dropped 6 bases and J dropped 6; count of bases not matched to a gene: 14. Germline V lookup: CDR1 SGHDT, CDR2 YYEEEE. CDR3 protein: CASISGSQRESEQYF. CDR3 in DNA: TGTGCCAGCATATCCGGTAGCCAGCGGGAGTCCGAGCAGTACTTC. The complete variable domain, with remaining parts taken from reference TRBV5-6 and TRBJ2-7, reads DAGVTQSPTHLIKTRGQQVTLRCSPKSGHDTVSWYQQALGQGPQFIFQYYEEEERQRGNFPDRFSGHQFPNYSSELNVNALLLGDSALYLCASISGSQRESEQYFGPGTRLTVT.

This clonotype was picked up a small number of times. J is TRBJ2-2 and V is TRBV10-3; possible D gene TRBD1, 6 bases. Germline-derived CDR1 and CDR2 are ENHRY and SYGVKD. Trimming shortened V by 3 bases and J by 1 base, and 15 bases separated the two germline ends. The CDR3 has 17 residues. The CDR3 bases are TGTGCCATCAGTGACGAAACAGGGAGCTTGAACACCGGGGAGCTGTTTTTT. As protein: CAISDETGSLNTGELFF.

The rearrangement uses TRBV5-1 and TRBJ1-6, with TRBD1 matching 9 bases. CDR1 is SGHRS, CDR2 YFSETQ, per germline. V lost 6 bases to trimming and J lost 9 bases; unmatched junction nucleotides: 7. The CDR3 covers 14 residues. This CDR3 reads CASTITGGGSPLHF. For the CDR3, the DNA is TGCGCCAGCACCATCACAGGGGGCGGTTCACCCCTCCACTTT.

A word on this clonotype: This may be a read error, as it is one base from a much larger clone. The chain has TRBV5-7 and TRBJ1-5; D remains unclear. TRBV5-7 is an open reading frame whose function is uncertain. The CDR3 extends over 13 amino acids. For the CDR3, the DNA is TGTGCCAGCAGCTTGGGTTATATTCAGCCCCAGCGTTTT. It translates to CASSLGYIQPQRF.

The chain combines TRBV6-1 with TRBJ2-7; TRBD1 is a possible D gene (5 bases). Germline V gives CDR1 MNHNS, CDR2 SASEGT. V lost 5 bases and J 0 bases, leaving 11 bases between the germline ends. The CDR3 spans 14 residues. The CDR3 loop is CASSPTGISYEQYF. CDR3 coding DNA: TGTGCCAGCAGTCCAACAGGCATCTCCTACGAGCAGTACTTC.

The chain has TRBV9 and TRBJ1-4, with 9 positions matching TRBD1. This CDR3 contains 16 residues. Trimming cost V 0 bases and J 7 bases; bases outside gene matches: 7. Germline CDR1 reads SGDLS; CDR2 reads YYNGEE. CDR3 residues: CASSVGRTGVVEKLFF. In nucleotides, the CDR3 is TGTGCCAGCAGCGTAGGAAGGACAGGGGTGGTTGAAAAACTGTTTTTT.

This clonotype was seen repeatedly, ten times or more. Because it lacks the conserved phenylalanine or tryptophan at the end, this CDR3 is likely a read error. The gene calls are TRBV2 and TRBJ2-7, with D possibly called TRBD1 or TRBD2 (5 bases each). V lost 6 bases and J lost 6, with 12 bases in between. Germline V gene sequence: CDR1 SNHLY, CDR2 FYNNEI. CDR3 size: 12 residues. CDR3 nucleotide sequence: TGTGCCAGCAGAGGGACGATATCCGAGCAGTACCTC. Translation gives CASRGTISEQYL.

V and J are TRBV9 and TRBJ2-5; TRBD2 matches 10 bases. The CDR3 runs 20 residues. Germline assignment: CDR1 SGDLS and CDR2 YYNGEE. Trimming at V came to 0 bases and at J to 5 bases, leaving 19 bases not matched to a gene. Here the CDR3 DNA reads TGTGCCAGCAGCGTAGAGAGAGATGGACTAGCGGACCCCAGGTGGGAGACCCAGTACTTC. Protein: CASSVERDGLADPRWETQYF. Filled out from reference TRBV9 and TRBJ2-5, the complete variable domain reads DSGVTQTPKHLITATGQRVTLRCSPRSGDLSVYWYQQSLDQGLQFLIQYYNGEERAKGNILERFSAQQFPDLHSELNLSSLELGDSALYFCASSVERDGLADPRWETQYFGPGTRLLVL.

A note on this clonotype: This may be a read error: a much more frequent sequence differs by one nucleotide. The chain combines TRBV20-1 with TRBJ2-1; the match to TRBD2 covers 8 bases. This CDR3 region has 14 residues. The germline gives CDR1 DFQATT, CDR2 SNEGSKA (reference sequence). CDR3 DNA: TGCAGTGCTAGGGCACTAGCGGCCTACAATAAGCAGTTCTTC. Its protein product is CSARALAAYNKQFF.

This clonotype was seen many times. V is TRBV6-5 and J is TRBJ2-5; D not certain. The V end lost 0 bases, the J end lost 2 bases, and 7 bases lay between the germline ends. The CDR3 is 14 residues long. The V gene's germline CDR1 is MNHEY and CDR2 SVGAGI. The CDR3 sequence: CASSYSSRQETQYF. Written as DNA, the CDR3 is TGTGCCAGCAGTTACTCGTCCAGGCAAGAGACCCAGTACTTC.

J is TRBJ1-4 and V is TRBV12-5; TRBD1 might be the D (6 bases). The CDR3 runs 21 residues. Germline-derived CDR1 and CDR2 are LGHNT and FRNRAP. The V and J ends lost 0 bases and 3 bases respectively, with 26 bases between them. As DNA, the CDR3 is TGTGCTAGTGGTTTGGTTCGACCTCAGGGGAGGGTTGTCGTGGCTAATGAAAAACTGTTTTTT. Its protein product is CASGLVRPQGRVVVANEKLFF.

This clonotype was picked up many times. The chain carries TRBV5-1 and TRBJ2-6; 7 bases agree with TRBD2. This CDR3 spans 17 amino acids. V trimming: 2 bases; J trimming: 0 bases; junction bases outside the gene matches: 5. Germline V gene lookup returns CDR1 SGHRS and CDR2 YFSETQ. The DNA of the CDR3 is TGCGCCAGCAGCTTAGCCAGGACTAGCTCTGGGGCCAACGTCCTGACTTTC. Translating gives CASSLARTSSGANVLTF. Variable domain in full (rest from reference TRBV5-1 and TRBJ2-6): KAGVTQTPRYLIKTRGQQVTLSCSPISGHRSVSWYQQTPGQGLQFLFEYFSETQRNKGNFPGRFSGRQFSNSRSEMNVSTLELGDSALYLCASSLARTSSGANVLTFGAGSRLTVL.

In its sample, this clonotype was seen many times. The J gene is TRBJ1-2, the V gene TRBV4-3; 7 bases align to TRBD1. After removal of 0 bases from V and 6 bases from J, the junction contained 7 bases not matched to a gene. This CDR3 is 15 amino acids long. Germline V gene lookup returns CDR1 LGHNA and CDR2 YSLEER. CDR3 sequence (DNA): TGCGCCAGCAGCCAAGATCCCCAGGGGGTTGATGGCTACACCTTC. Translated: CASSQDPQGVDGYTF.

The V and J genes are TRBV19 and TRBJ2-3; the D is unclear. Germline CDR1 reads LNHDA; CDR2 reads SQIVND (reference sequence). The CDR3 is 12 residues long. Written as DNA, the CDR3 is TGTGCTACTGACGGAGGCACAGATACGCAGTATTTT. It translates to CATDGGTDTQYF.

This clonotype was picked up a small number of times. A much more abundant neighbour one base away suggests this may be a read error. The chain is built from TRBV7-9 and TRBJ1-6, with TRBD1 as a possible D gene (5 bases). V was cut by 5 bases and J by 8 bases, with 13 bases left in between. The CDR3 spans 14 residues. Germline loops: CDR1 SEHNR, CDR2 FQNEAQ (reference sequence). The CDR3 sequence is CASSRWGGDSPLHF. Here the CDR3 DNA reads TGTGCCAGCAGCCGTTGGGGGGGGGATTCACCCCTCCACTTT.

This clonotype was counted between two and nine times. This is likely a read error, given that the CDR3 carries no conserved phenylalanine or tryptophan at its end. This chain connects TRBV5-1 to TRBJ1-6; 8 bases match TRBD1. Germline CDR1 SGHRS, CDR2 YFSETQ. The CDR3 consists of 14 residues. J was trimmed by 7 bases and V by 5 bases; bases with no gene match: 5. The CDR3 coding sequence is TGCGCCAGCAGGTCAACAGGGGGGAATTCACCCCTCCACCTT. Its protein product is CASRSTGGNSPLHL.

CDR3 bases: TGCGCCAGCAGCTTGTTGGAGGGGGCGCGCACTGAAGCTTTCTTT. Translating gives CASSLLEGARTEAFF. V is TRBV5-1 and J is TRBJ1-1; TRBD1 matches at 7 bases. CDR1 and CDR2 (germline): SGHRS, YFSETQ. This CDR3 contains 15 residues. V dropped 1 base and J dropped 4; count of bases not matched to a gene: 7.

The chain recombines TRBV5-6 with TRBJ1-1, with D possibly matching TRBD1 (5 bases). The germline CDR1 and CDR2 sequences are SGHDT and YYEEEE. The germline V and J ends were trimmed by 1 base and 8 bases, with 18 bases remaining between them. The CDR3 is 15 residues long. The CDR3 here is CASSLLGGEPQEAFF. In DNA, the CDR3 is TGTGCCAGCAGCTTGTTGGGGGGGGAACCTCAAGAAGCTTTCTTT.

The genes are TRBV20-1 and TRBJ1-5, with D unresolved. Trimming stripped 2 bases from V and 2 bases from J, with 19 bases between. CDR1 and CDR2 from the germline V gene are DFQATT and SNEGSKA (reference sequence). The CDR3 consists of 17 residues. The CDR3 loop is CSARMFQRLYGNQPQHF. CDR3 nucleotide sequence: TGCAGTGCTAGAATGTTTCAGAGACTCTATGGCAATCAGCCCCAGCATTTT.

The CDR3 sequence is CASGERSGWSTEAFF. The CDR3 nucleotides read TGTGCCAGCGGAGAAAGAAGCGGTTGGAGCACTGAAGCTTTCTTT. The chain couples TRBV7-2 to TRBJ1-1, with D hard to call. V shed 8 bases and J shed 4 bases, with 20 bases lying between them. The CDR3 has 15 residues. Germline loops: CDR1 SGHTA, CDR2 FQGNSA.

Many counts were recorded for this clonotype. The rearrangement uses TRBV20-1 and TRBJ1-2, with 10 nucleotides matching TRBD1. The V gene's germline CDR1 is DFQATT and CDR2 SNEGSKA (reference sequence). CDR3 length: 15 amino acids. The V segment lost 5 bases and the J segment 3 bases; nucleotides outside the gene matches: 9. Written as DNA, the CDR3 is TGCAGTGCTGGGGGTGGACAGGGGGGGGACTATGGCTACACCTTC. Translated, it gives CSAGGGQGGDYGYTF.

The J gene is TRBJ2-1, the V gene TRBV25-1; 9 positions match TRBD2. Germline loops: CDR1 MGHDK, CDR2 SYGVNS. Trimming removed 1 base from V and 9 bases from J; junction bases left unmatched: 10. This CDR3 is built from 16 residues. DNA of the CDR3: TGTGCCAGCAGTGAATTGAGGACTAGCGTACCGTCTGAGCAGTTCTTC. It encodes CASSELRTSVPSEQFF.

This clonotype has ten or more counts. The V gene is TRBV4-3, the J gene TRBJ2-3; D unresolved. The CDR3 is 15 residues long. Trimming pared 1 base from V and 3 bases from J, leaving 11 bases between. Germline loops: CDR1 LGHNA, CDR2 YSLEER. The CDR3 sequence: CASSQVIGRTDTQYF. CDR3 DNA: TGCGCCAGCAGCCAAGTCATTGGACGGACAGATACGCAGTATTTT.

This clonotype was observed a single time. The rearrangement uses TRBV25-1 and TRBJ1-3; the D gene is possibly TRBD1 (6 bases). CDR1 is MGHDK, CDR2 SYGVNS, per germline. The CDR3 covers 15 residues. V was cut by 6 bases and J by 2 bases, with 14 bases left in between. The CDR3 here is CASSSYREAGNTIYF. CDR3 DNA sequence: TGTGCCAGCAGCAGCTACAGGGAGGCTGGAAACACCATATATTTT. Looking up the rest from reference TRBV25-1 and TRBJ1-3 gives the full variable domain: EADIYQTPRYLVIGTGKKITLECSQTMGHDKMYWYQQDPGMELHLIHYSYGVNSTEKGDLSSESTVSRIRTEHFPLTLESARPSHTSQYLCASSSYREAGNTIYFGEGSWLTVV.